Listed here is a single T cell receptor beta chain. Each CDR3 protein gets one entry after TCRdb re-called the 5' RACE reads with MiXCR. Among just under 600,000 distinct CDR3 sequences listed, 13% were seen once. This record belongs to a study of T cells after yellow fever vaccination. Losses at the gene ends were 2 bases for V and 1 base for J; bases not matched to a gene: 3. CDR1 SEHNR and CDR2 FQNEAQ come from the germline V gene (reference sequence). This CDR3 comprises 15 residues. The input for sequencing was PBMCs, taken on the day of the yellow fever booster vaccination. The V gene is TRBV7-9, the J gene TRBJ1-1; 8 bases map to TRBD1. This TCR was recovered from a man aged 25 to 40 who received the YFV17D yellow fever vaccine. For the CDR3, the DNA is TGTGCCAGCAGCTTATCCGGACAGGGGAACACTGAAGCTTTCTTT. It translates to CASSLSGQGNTEAFF.